This T cell receptor (beta chain) was sequenced for a study of Graves' ophthalmopathy and Graves' hyperthyroidism (dated by TCRdb to 2016 to 2018). Describing the broader study: Stable hyperthyroidism was defined as no progression to ophthalmopathy within 18 months of follow-up. Once sampling was done, hyperthyroidism patients were given methimazole at a starting dose of 30 mg daily, while ophthalmopathy patients were given high-dose intravenous methylprednisolone. In total, approximately 130 blood samples were TCR-sequenced: approximately 42 ophthalmopathy, under 85 hyperthyroidism and some 17 hyperthyroidism-to-ophthalmopathy patients. In roughly 6 hyperthyroidism patients, T-cell repertoires of thyroid tissue and blood were compared. The independent validation cohort included approximately 19 hyperthyroidism patients plus 17 patients who later progressed from hyperthyroidism to ophthalmopathy. To explore V-J signatures that distinguish ophthalmopathy from hyperthyroidism, a discovery set of roughly 98 patients was enrolled, made up of 40 to 45 with ophthalmopathy and roughly 55 with stable hyperthyroidism. TCR beta repertoire signatures were used to distinguish Graves' ophthalmopathy from Graves' hyperthyroidism and to predict progression to ophthalmopathy. General conclusions and limits of the study: Most expanded thyroid clonotypes with a frequency above 0.001 also appeared in blood, which suggests that blood repertoires may reflect the immune response in the thyroid. In cross-validation, the 13-signature model distinguished ophthalmopathy from stable hyperthyroidism with just over 85% sensitivity and about 81% specificity, while in the test set the corresponding values were about 79% and 69%. In validation, the model predicted ophthalmopathy progression with over 60% sensitivity and roughly 72% specificity; roughly 11 predicted patients were CT-confirmed with GO in a median of 6.5 months. No statistical method was used to set the sample size in advance, and the investigators knew which group each participant was assigned to.

TCR beta CDR3 regions were amplified from RNA transcripts for repertoire sequencing. The first round was an RT-PCR using HTBI primers with the Qiagen OneStep RT-PCR kit, and this first round was followed by a second-round multiplex PCR, then size selection and purification. Libraries were sequenced on an Illumina HiSeq2000 using paired-end 100 bp reads. In the paper's pipeline: SOAPnuke was used to process the reads, throwing out any read that had adapters, had uncalled bases, had a mean Phred below 15, or lacked an exact constant-primer or identifier match. COPE v1.2.5 was used to merge high-quality paired reads. Each unique nucleotide sequence was treated as a clonotype, and MiTCR v1.1 was used to align the clonotypes to the IMGT TRB V, D and J references. The analysis was limited to V-J combinations with a frequency above 0.0001, which together covered about 99% of the repertoires. For each V-J combination, a TCR clonal expansion and chaos score was defined as the ratio of F50 clonal expansion to chaos observed in the TCRdist matrix. Features were reduced by Welch's t-statistics and random forest to some 13 V-J combinations, which fed a naive Bayes classifier. The Morisita-Horn index was used to measure how similar the thyroid and blood repertoires were. TCRdb cleaned the public reads at Q25 with fastp, built clones with MiXCR and kept in-frame beta chains. One record per CDR3 amino acid sequence lists the most common genes and DNA. These V and J calls are TCRdb output, not the study's own analysis. The sample table holds around 1,000,000 distinct CDR3 sequences, of which about 35% were seen once. Approximately 12% of the sample is taken by the ten largest.

This clonotype was counted many times. Which antigen it targets is not known. The input lacks base qualities; no much larger clone sits a single base away. CDR1 LNHNV and CDR2 YYDKDF were looked up in the germline V gene (reference sequence). The CDR3 starts with the cysteine, ends with the phenylalanine, and has 14 residues. Here the CDR3 DNA is all that survives: 42 bases in frame from base 1. V and J lose 5 bases and 9 bases, and a span of 14 bases separates them. The hyperthyroidism patients were 18 to 65 years old and newly diagnosed, with a disease duration of less than 2 months. Patients with other autoimmune diseases, uncontrolled infections, pregnancy or lactation were excluded. Clinical symptoms, serum thyroxine, TRAb, thyroid ultrasound and orbital computed tomography formed the basis of the diagnosis. Total RNA was extracted using Trizol reagent, and RNA quality was checked on an Agilent 2100 Bioanalyzer.

The TCR was taken from an adult man with Graves' hyperthyroidism. Sequencing was done on a sample of peripheral blood or thyroid tissue (not recorded which). Rearrangement joined TRBV15 to TRBJ1-6; the D gene is not confidently resolved. The DNA sequence follows: TGTGCCACCAGCCTTGAGGTCGAAGGTTCACCCCTCCACTTT. The encoded protein is CATSLEVEGSPLHF.